The 24 T cell receptor beta chains below were found in one sample sequenced in a study of cytomegalovirus exposure and HLA in healthy donors. PCR primers comprised 60 Vbeta and 13 Jbeta primers. Some clones are missing from TCRdb's copy, which holds only in-frame ones; the method was immunoSEQ multiplex PCR. This sample has some 180,000 clones, with roughly 76% found just once. Sequencing was performed on PBMCs. The receptors originated from a male donor in good health and CMV-seronegative.

The rearrangement joins TRBV15 to TRBJ1-1; 7 nucleotides line up with TRBD1. V dropped 3 bases and J dropped 3; count of bases not matched to a gene: 4. The germline V gene has CDR1 LNHNV and CDR2 YYDKDF (reference sequence). The CDR3 has 14 residues. CDR3 DNA sequence: TGTGCCACCAGCAGTCCGACAGGGTACACTGAAGCTTTCTTT. Translated, it gives CATSSPTGYTEAFF.

This rearrangement joins TRBV27 to TRBJ2-7; TRBD2 agrees at 9 bases. The CDR3 is 15 residues long. V lost 4 bases and J lost 3; bases outside the gene matches: 7. Germline loops: CDR1 MNHEY, CDR2 SMNVEV (reference sequence). DNA for the CDR3: TGTGCCAGCAGTTATAAGGGACTAGCTGGCTACGAGCAGTACTTC. This encodes CASSYKGLAGYEQYF.

The J gene is TRBJ2-2, the V gene TRBV2, with D possibly TRBD2 on 6 matching bases. This CDR3 has 14 amino acids. Germline V gene data show CDR1 as SNHLY and CDR2 as FYNNEI. Trimming pared 4 bases from V and 3 bases from J, leaving 9 bases between. In DNA, the CDR3 is TGTGCCAGCAGTGCGTGGGGGGACACCGGGGAGCTGTTTTTT. Translating gives CASSAWGDTGELFF.

The J gene is TRBJ1-5, the V gene TRBV27; D perhaps matches TRBD1 (5 bases). Trimming took 5 bases from V and 7 from J, leaving 18 bases between them. Germline CDR1 reads MNHEY; CDR2 reads SMNVEV (reference sequence). The CDR3 loop spans 15 amino acids. DNA of the CDR3: TGTGCCAGCAGTCCCGGGGGTTCGCGGAGGCAGCCCCAGCATTTT. It yields the protein CASSPGGSRRQPQHF.

The rearrangement links TRBV12-5 to TRBJ2-3; D may be TRBD2 (7 bases). Trimming took 1 base from V and 4 from J, leaving 21 bases between them. There are 18 residues in the CDR3. Per germline, CDR1 LGHNT and CDR2 FRNRAP. The CDR3 loop reads CASGLGVVSGGGADTQYF. The CDR3 DNA reads as TGTGCTAGTGGTTTGGGGGTCGTTTCGGGGGGCGGCGCAGATACGCAGTATTTT.

This clone was recorded only once. V and J are TRBV5-6 and TRBJ2-2; D not certain. Trimming removed 2 bases at V and 3 bases at J, with 8 bases between. The CDR3 has 14 residues. In germline, CDR1 is SGHDT, CDR2 YYEEEE. CDR3 coding DNA: TGTGCCAGCAGCTTCACGGTGTACACCGGGGAGCTGTTTTTT. Translating it yields CASSFTVYTGELFF.

This clone was seen a few times. V and J are TRBV19 and TRBJ2-7; D perhaps matches TRBD1 (6 bases). V was pared by 7 bases and J by 2 bases, with 18 bases between. In germline, CDR1 is LNHDA, CDR2 SQIVND (reference sequence). The CDR3 loop spans 15 amino acids. The CDR3 region is CASTLSGTPTYEQYF. CDR3 coding DNA: TGTGCCAGTACGCTCTCCGGGACACCAACCTACGAGCAGTACTTC. The whole variable domain, remainder taken from reference TRBV19 and TRBJ2-7, is DGGITQSPKYLFRKEGQNVTLSCEQNLNHDAMYWYRQDPGQGLRLIYYSQIVNDFQKGDIAEGYSVSREKKESFPLTVTSAQKNPTAFYLCASTLSGTPTYEQYFGPGTRLTVT.

The J gene is TRBJ1-1, the V gene TRBV6-5; D gene ambiguous. The CDR3 is 15 residues long. Germline CDR1 is MNHEY and CDR2 is SVGAGI. V shed 0 bases and J shed 4 bases, with 12 bases lying between them. The chain's CDR3 is CASSYSLNRGTEAFF. CDR3 DNA sequence: TGTGCCAGCAGTTACTCGTTAAATCGGGGCACTGAAGCTTTCTTT.

V gene TRBV6-6 combines with J gene TRBJ1-2; 11 nucleotides line up with TRBD1. This CDR3 is 16 amino acids long. V dropped 5 bases and J dropped 2; count of bases not matched to a gene: 7. Germline CDR1 and CDR2: MNHNY and SVGAGI (reference sequence). The CDR3 reads CASSRRDRGSNYGYTF. The DNA of the CDR3 is TGTGCCAGCAGTAGACGGGACAGGGGGTCGAACTATGGCTACACCTTC.

This chain uses TRBV7-8 with TRBJ2-1; possibly TRBD2 for D (6 bases). CDR3 length: 16 residues. V was pared by 5 bases and J by 5 bases, with 19 bases between. The germline gives CDR1 SGHVS, CDR2 FQNEAQ. CDR3 sequence reads: CASSPAGGGAHNEQFF. As DNA, the CDR3 is TGTGCCAGCAGCCCAGCCGGCGGAGGGGCACACAATGAGCAGTTCTTC.

This clone was seen only a few times. This rearrangement joins TRBV6-1 to TRBJ1-2; D remains unclear. Trimming cost V 5 bases and J 1 base, with 11 bases left between them. Germline CDR1 reads MNHNS; CDR2 reads SASEGT. The CDR3 is made up of 14 amino acids. The CDR3 bases are TGTGCCAGCAGTTCATCTACGCTTAACTATGGCTACACCTTC. Translated, it gives CASSSSTLNYGYTF.

The chain joins TRBV7-2 to TRBJ2-6, with 7 nucleotides matching TRBD1. The CDR3 runs 17 residues. Per germline, CDR1 SGHTA and CDR2 FQGNSA. Trimming took 1 base from V and 2 from J; bases not matched to a gene: 5. CDR3 region: CASSLVKGAAGANVLTF. CDR3 bases: TGTGCCAGCAGCTTAGTAAAGGGGGCCGCTGGGGCCAACGTCCTGACTTTC. The full variable domain, completed using reference TRBV7-2 and TRBJ2-6, is GAGVSQSPSNKVTEKGKDVELRCDPISGHTALYWYRQSLGQGLEFLIYFQGNSAPDKSGLPSDRFSAERTGGSVSTLTIQRTQQEDSAVYLCASSLVKGAAGANVLTFGAGSRLTVL.

V and J are TRBV5-1 and TRBJ2-7, with TRBD1 matching 10 bases. CDR3 length equals 18 residues. CDR1 is SGHRS and CDR2 is YFSETQ in the germline V gene. The V segment lost 3 bases and the J segment 0 bases; nucleotides outside the gene matches: 12. The CDR3 spells CASSWGQGPLPSSYEQYF. The DNA for the CDR3 is TGCGCCAGCAGCTGGGGACAGGGGCCACTCCCAAGCTCCTACGAGCAGTACTTC. Combining the CDR3 with reference TRBV5-1 and TRBJ2-7 gives the whole variable domain KAGVTQTPRYLIKTRGQQVTLSCSPISGHRSVSWYQQTPGQGLQFLFEYFSETQRNKGNFPGRFSGRQFSNSRSEMNVSTLELGDSALYLCASSWGQGPLPSSYEQYFGPGTRLTVT.

The rearrangement uses TRBV11-1 and TRBJ1-4, with a weak D call TRBD1 (6 bases). The CDR3 length is 15 residues. The germline CDR1 and CDR2 sequences are SGHAT and FQDESV (reference sequence). V was shortened by 5 bases and J by 8 bases, with 18 bases between the two germline ends. As DNA, the CDR3 is TGTGCCAGCAGCCGAAGAGGGGGAGCGGGAGAAAAACTGTTTTTT. Translation gives CASSRRGGAGEKLFF.

The chain combines TRBV4-1 with TRBJ2-3; 11 positions agree with TRBD2. Trimming cost V 0 bases and J 4 bases; bases outside gene matches: 3. Per the germline V gene, CDR1 is MGHRA and CDR2 is YSYEKL. The CDR3 contains 16 residues. CDR3 bases: TGCGCCAGCAGCCAAGACGTAGCGGGGGGGCCAGATACGCAGTATTTT. It codes for CASSQDVAGGPDTQYF.

The genes are TRBV30 and TRBJ2-1, with 9 bases lining up with TRBD2. The CDR3 is 15 residues long. The germline CDR1 and CDR2 sequences are GTSNPN and SVGIG (reference sequence). After removal of 0 bases from V and 7 bases from J, the junction contained 7 bases not matched to a gene. The CDR3 DNA reads as TGTGCCTGGAGTGTAATAGCGGGGGCCGGGAATGAGCAGTTCTTC. It is translated as CAWSVIAGAGNEQFF.

The chain recombines TRBV18 with TRBJ2-3; the match to TRBD2 covers 11 bases. In germline, CDR1 is KGHSH, CDR2 LQKENI. V gave up 3 bases and J gave up 2 bases; unmatched junction bases: 4. The length of the CDR3 is 16 residues. CDR3 bases: TGTGCCAGCTCACCCTATAGCGGGGGGGTCACAGATACGCAGTATTTT. Protein: CASSPYSGGVTDTQYF.

DNA for the CDR3: TGTGCCAGCAGCTTTAACCCCGGGACAATCGTGAATTGGAGCTACACCTTC. Its protein product is CASSFNPGTIVNWSYTF. The chain employs TRBV11-2 and TRBJ1-2; a possible D gene is TRBD1 (6 bases). The germline V gene has CDR1 SGHAT and CDR2 FQNNGV. Deletions cut 3 bases from V and 9 bases from J, with 26 bases between. The length of the CDR3 is 17 residues.

In DNA, the CDR3 is TGCGCCAGCAGTAGAGACAGCGCGAACACCGGGGAGCTGTTTTTT. Amino acids: CASSRDSANTGELFF. The chain has TRBV10-1 and TRBJ2-2; TRBD1 is a possible D gene (5 bases). CDR1 is WNHNN, CDR2 SYGVQD, per germline (reference sequence). The CDR3 extends over 15 amino acids. V was clipped by 5 bases and J by 0 bases, with 10 bases between them.

The rearrangement links TRBV10-2 to TRBJ1-3, with TRBD1 matching over 12 bases. The CDR3 contains 18 residues. The ends lost 6 bases at V and 0 bases at J; junction bases unmatched: 9. CDR1 is WSHSY, CDR2 SAAADI, per germline. The CDR3 DNA follows: TGCGCCAGCAGAAAATCCGGGACAGGGGGCCACTCTGGAAACACCATATATTTT. It codes for CASRKSGTGGHSGNTIYF.

This sequence joins TRBV29-1 and TRBJ1-2; D gene unclear. Trimming removed 3 bases from V and 1 base from J, with 12 bases in between. CDR3 length equals 14 residues. Per the germline V gene, CDR1 is SQVTM and CDR2 is ANQGSEA. This chain's CDR3 is CSVDGRIRNYGYTF. Here the CDR3 DNA reads TGCAGCGTTGATGGGAGGATCCGTAACTATGGCTACACCTTC.

This clone was found once. The chain joins TRBV6-1 to TRBJ1-2; D is possibly TRBD1 (5 bases). Germline CDR1 and CDR2: MNHNS and SASEGT. Deletions cut 6 bases from V and 4 bases from J, with 9 bases between. There are 12 residues in the CDR3. For the CDR3, the DNA is TGTGCCAGCAGGGATAGGGGCTATGGCTACACCTTC. It specifies CASRDRGYGYTF.

The J gene is TRBJ2-5, the V gene TRBV5-1; 16 nucleotides align to TRBD2. J lost 5 bases, V lost 4 bases, and 11 bases had no gene match. The CDR3 contains 18 residues. The germline CDR1 and CDR2 sequences are SGHRS and YFSETQ. This CDR3 is CASSPGTSGGASIETQYF. In DNA, the CDR3 is TGCGCCAGCAGCCCGGGGACTAGCGGGGGGGCCTCTATCGAGACCCAGTACTTC.

A remark on this clone: A junction end diverges from the germline sequence, so it may reflect a read error. V gene TRBV19 combines with J gene TRBJ1-6; no clear D gene. This CDR3 region has 14 residues. The germline gives CDR1 LNHDA, CDR2 SQIVND (reference sequence). This chain's CDR3 is CASSIRLRNSPLPF. CDR3 DNA: TGTGCCAGTAGTATAAGGCTGAGGAATTCACCCCTCCCCTTT.